This is a list of T cell receptor beta chains from one sample in a study of neoadjuvant anti-PD-1 for oral cavity cancer. Data came from immunoSEQ multiplex PCR; TCRdb stores just in-frame clones and leaves some out. The table lists over 14,000 clones, about 70% of them singletons. The specimen was PBMCs, collected before nivolumab (anti-PD-1) treatment. The receptors were gathered from a person aged 40 to 85 with oral cavity squamous cell carcinoma. CDR3s include the opening cysteine and the closing phenylalanine or tryptophan. A D gene is named only where the DNA matches it firmly. Clone size is given for some rows only: seen once, a few or many times, or a class if the clone is expanded.

J	D	V	size	CDR3	DNA
TRBJ2-3	NA	TRBV7-3	NA	CASSFYSGGTDTQYF	TGTGCCAGCAGCTTCTATAGCGGTGGCACAGATACGCAGTATTTT
TRBJ1-5	NA	TRBV6-6	once	CAPQKVGDQPQHF	TGTGCCCCCCAGAAAGTTGGCGATCAGCCCCAGCATTTT
TRBJ1-1	NA	TRBV6-1	NA	CASKEGHTEAFF	TGTGCCAGCAAAGAAGGGCACACTGAAGCTTTCTTT
TRBJ1-2	TRBD1	TRBV19	few	CASSIGGQGNYGYTF	TGTGCCAGTAGTATAGGGGGACAGGGAAACTATGGCTACACCTTC
TRBJ1-2	NA	TRBV4-2	NA	CASSQEWDQGGYTF	TGTGCCAGCAGCCAAGAATGGGATCAAGGTGGCTACACCTTC
TRBJ2-7	TRBD1	TRBV6-5	NA	CASTPGQGVYEQYF	TGTGCCAGCACTCCGGGACAGGGAGTCTACGAGCAGTACTTC
TRBJ2-7	NA	TRBV5-1	NA	CASSLARGAYYEQYF	TGCGCCAGCAGCTTGGCCCGGGGGGCATACTACGAGCAGTACTTC
TRBJ2-1	NA	TRBV5-1	few	CASSLSPGAHEQFF	TGCGCCAGCAGCTTGTCTCCAGGGGCACATGAGCAGTTCTTC
TRBJ2-3	TRBD1	TRBV5-1	NA	CASSSFQGASDTQYF	TGCGCCAGCAGCTCTTTTCAGGGGGCCTCAGATACGCAGTATTTT
TRBJ1-2	NA	TRBV27	once	CASRAPINYGYTF	TGTGCCAGCAGAGCTCCCATCAACTATGGCTACACCTTC
TRBJ1-1	NA	TRBV9	NA	CASSVTGSYTEAFF	TGTGCCAGCAGCGTTACGGGCAGTTACACTGAAGCTTTCTTT
TRBJ2-1	NA	TRBV5-8	NA	CASSSAKVLQFF	TGTGCCAGCTCATCGGCGAAGGTTCTGCAGTTCTTC
TRBJ2-4	NA	TRBV6-1	NA	CASSERPQGRADKNIQYF	TGTGCCAGCAGTGAACGCCCTCAGGGCAGGGCTGACAAAAACATTCAGTACTTC
TRBJ1-5	TRBD1	TRBV10-2	once	CASSALQGGNQPQHF	TGCGCCAGCAGTGCACTACAGGGGGGCAATCAGCCCCAGCATTTT
TRBJ1-1	NA	TRBV7-9	NA	CASSLVWNTEAFF	TGTGCCAGCAGCTTAGTTTGGAACACTGAAGCTTTCTTT
TRBJ1-4	NA	TRBV9	NA	CASSVGVATNEKLFF	TGTGCCAGCAGCGTAGGGGTTGCAACTAATGAAAAACTGTTTTTT
TRBJ2-3	TRBD2	TRBV6-1	NA	CASSGRGGEDTQYF	TGTGCCAGCAGTGGGCGGGGGGGCGAAGATACGCAGTATTTT
TRBJ2-7	NA	TRBV11-2	NA	CASTPPPGGYEQYF	TGTGCCAGCACACCACCCCCCGGGGGTTACGAGCAGTACTTC
TRBJ2-5	NA	TRBV5-4	NA	CASSLGLAQETQYF	TGTGCCAGCAGCTTGGGGTTAGCTCAAGAGACCCAGTACTTC
TRBJ2-7	TRBD2	TRBV5-1	NA	CASSLGTSGSGEQYF	TGCGCCAGCAGCTTGGGGACTAGCGGGAGCGGGGAGCAGTACTTC
TRBJ2-7	NA	TRBV27	NA	CASSPPPGFGYEQYF	TGTGCCAGCAGTCCGCCACCTGGGTTCGGCTACGAGCAGTACTTC